This T cell receptor (beta chain) was identified during a study of blood T cell repertoires in COVID-19. Study-wide background: Italy, Spain and the United States were the sources of the convalescent and acute COVID-19 samples. T cells, B-cell-depleted T cells, or PBMCs supplied cDNA or gDNA.

Clones were read by immunoSEQ multiplex PCR, and TCRdb kept only the in-frame ones, dropping some. The sample has about 90,000 clones, approximately 75% seen once. V shed 4 bases and J 4 bases; nucleotides not matched to a gene: 6. The V gene's germline CDR1 is SGHDN and CDR2 FVKESK. This CDR3 is 14 amino acids long. This TCR derives from a human donor in a cohort sampled during active COVID-19. What was sequenced was peripheral blood. The V and J genes are TRBV14 and TRBJ1-1; 7 nucleotides line up with TRBD1. The CDR3 protein is CASSPDRRGTEAFF. The CDR3 bases are TGTGCCAGCAGCCCGGACAGGAGGGGCACTGAAGCTTTCTTT.